This T cell receptor beta chain is drawn from a study of control samples from healthy donors and cancer patients. This CDR3 region has 14 residues. Germline assignment: CDR1 MDHEN and CDR2 SYDVKM. Between the trimmed V and J ends, which lost 6 bases and 3 bases, there was a span of 14 bases. Assay: immunoSEQ multiplex PCR; the TCRdb copy retains only in-frame clones and omits some. Its table lists 150,000 to 200,000 clones. This TCR was recovered from a woman in her 30s in good health. V gene TRBV28 combines with J gene TRBJ1-2; D unresolved. Sample: blood. This chain's CDR3 is CASSPVVVHYGYTF. The CDR3 nucleotides read TGTGCCAGCAGCCCAGTCGTGGTCCACTATGGCTACACCTTC.